This entry lists 27 T cell receptor beta chains sequenced from one sample in a study of vaccination effects on CD4 cells after COVID-19. Using immunoSEQ multiplex PCR, the repertoire was profiled, and TCRdb retains in-frame clones only, with some absent. The sample has tens of thousands of clones, over 65% seen once. Before sequencing took place, the ViraFEST assay used viral peptide pools to expand antigen-specific CD4+ T cells. Once cultured for more than nine days, the cells underwent separation to obtain CD4+ T cells. PCR-confirmed SARS-CoV-2 infection occurred in the person between March and December 2020. For these TCRs, the target antigens are not known. Sequenced here: CD4+ T cells from PBMCs cultured with HIV peptides, sampled before COVID-19 vaccination. Subset indicated: HIV-1 Nef peptide pool negative control/reference culture. The receptor set was obtained from a human donor who had a prior SARS-CoV-2 infection.

This clone was seen only once. The chain uses TRBV4-3 and TRBJ2-5; 12 bases match TRBD2. CDR1 is LGHNA and CDR2 is YSLEER in the germline V gene. The CDR3 has 17 amino acids. V was pared by 0 bases and J by 2 bases, with 4 bases of the junction left unmatched. The CDR3 loop reads CASSQEALAGGQETQYF. In DNA, the CDR3 is TGCGCCAGCAGCCAAGAGGCACTAGCGGGAGGTCAAGAGACCCAGTACTTC.

This chain joins TRBV3-1 (or the pseudogene TRBV3-2) and TRBJ2-5, with 14 positions matching TRBD2. The length of the CDR3 is 16 residues. Per the germline V gene, CDR1 is LGHDT and CDR2 is YNNKEL (reference sequence). V lost 2 bases to trimming and J lost 7 bases; unmatched junction nucleotides: 6. This CDR3 is CASSQWGLAGAATQYF. The CDR3 DNA reads TGTGCCAGCAGCCAATGGGGACTAGCGGGAGCTGCGACCCAGTACTTC.

The sample holds one count of this clone. The chain links TRBV7-2 to TRBJ2-2; TRBD2 is a possible D gene (6 bases). The CDR3 runs to 16 residues. The germline V gene has CDR1 SGHTA and CDR2 FQGNSA. Trimming removed 2 bases from V and 1 base from J, with 11 bases in between. As DNA, the CDR3 is TGTGCCAGCAGCTTACTAGCGACCCTGAACACCGGGGAGCTGTTTTTT. Translated: CASSLLATLNTGELFF.

J is TRBJ1-2 and V is TRBV4-1; the D gene is possibly TRBD1 (5 bases). Germline V gene sequence: CDR1 MGHRA, CDR2 YSYEKL. V lost 8 bases, J lost 5 bases, and 15 bases lay in between. This CDR3 region has 13 residues. The CDR3 is CASRQGPGYGYTF. CDR3 nucleotide sequence: TGCGCCAGCCGTCAGGGCCCGGGTTATGGCTACACCTTC.

This clone has only a few counts. The gene calls are TRBV28 and TRBJ2-7; TRBD2 is a possible D gene (5 bases). The CDR3 extends over 14 amino acids. CDR1 is MDHEN and CDR2 is SYDVKM in the germline V gene. V was cut by 7 bases and J by 1 base, with 14 bases left in between. The DNA for the CDR3 is TGTGCCAGCAAGGGAGACACGGCATCCTACGAGCAGTACTTC. This gives the protein CASKGDTASYEQYF.

This clone has only a few counts. The rearrangement links TRBV6-5 to TRBJ1-3, with 7 bases lining up with TRBD1. Germline loops: CDR1 MNHEY, CDR2 SVGAGI. This CDR3 has 14 residues. V lost 4 bases and J lost 2; bases outside the gene matches: 2. The CDR3 bases are TGTGCCAGCAGTTCTACAGGGGCTGGAAACACCATATATTTT. Its protein product is CASSSTGAGNTIYF.

The chain uses TRBV19 and TRBJ1-5; 12 bases are a match to TRBD1. The CDR3 extends over 14 amino acids. The germline CDR1 and CDR2 sequences are LNHDA and SQIVND (reference sequence). V shed 5 bases, J shed 11 bases, and the junction held 7 bases outside the gene matches. The CDR3 DNA sequence: TGTGCCAGTAGTCCGGGACAGGGGGCGGGGACCCAGCATTTT. It is translated as CASSPGQGAGTQHF.

The chain combines TRBV30 with TRBJ2-3, with 7 positions matching TRBD1. CDR1 GTSNPN and CDR2 SVGIG come from the germline V gene (reference sequence). This CDR3 region has 14 residues. J gave up 5 bases and V 1 base, and 6 bases lay outside the gene matches. As DNA, the CDR3 is TGTGCCTGGAGTGAGGGGGCCGTCATAGATACGCAGTATTTT. Protein sequence: CAWSEGAVIDTQYF.

This clone was counted a single time. V is TRBV28 and J is TRBJ2-7, with 8 bases that match TRBD2. The V gene's germline CDR1 is MDHEN and CDR2 SYDVKM. This CDR3 is 14 amino acids long. V gave up 2 bases and J gave up 5 bases; unmatched junction bases: 5. CDR3 region: CASSLKLAAHEQYF. Written as DNA, the CDR3 is TGTGCCAGCAGTTTAAAACTAGCGGCTCACGAGCAGTACTTC.

The chain is built from TRBV7-2 and TRBJ2-3; D remains unclear. V lost 0 bases to trimming and J lost 1 base, with 8 bases between them. The germline CDR1 and CDR2 sequences are SGHTA and FQGNSA. The CDR3 is made up of 15 amino acids. The CDR3 sequence is CASSLAARGTDTQYF. DNA of the CDR3: TGTGCCAGCAGCTTAGCGGCTCGGGGCACAGATACGCAGTATTTT.

This chain links TRBV6-5 with TRBJ2-7, with TRBD1 matching over 9 bases. CDR1 is MNHEY and CDR2 is SVGAGI in the germline V gene. This CDR3 region has 15 residues. The ends lost 7 bases at V and 3 bases at J; junction bases unmatched: 10. The CDR3 nucleotides read TGTGCCAGCAACCTACAGGGGGCAGGGGGCTACGAGCAGTACTTC. Residues: CASNLQGAGGYEQYF.

The chain carries TRBV7-2 and TRBJ2-1, with TRBD2 identical over 14 bases. The CDR3 is made up of 16 amino acids. The junction had 7 bases not matched to a gene; V was cut back by 5 bases and J by 7 bases. Germline CDR1 is SGHTA and CDR2 is FQGNSA. The DNA for the CDR3 is TGTGCCAGCAGCATAGGACTAGCGGGAGGTGCGAATGAGCAGTTCTTC. Translating gives CASSIGLAGGANEQFF.

This chain joins TRBV2 and TRBJ2-3, with 10 positions matching TRBD2. The trim removed 6 bases at V and 2 bases at J, leaving 5 bases unmatched. Germline loops: CDR1 SNHLY, CDR2 FYNNEI. The CDR3 runs to 15 residues. The CDR3 DNA sequence: TGTGCCAGCAGGGCCGGGACTAGCGACACAGATACGCAGTATTTT. Translated: CASRAGTSDTDTQYF.

This sequence joins TRBV6-5 and TRBJ1-2; D gene unclear. The germline CDR1 and CDR2 sequences are MNHEY and SVGAGI. The length of the CDR3 is 15 residues. The V end was cut by 0 bases, the J end by 4 bases, with 12 bases between. The CDR3 DNA reads TGTGCCAGCAGTTACTCGGGTATTCTACGCTATGGCTACACCTTC. Its translation is CASSYSGILRYGYTF.

V is TRBV29-1 and J is TRBJ1-5; D not certain. V gave up 5 bases and J gave up 10 bases, with 12 bases separating them. Germline V gives CDR1 SQVTM, CDR2 ANQGSEA. The CDR3 is 11 amino acids. The CDR3 spells CSVYCIDPQHF. The CDR3, as DNA: TGCAGCGTTTACTGTATCGATCCCCAGCATTTT.

This clone was seen a handful of times. The chain joins TRBV6-5 to TRBJ1-3; 7 bases are a match to TRBD1. The CDR3 length is 15 residues. Per germline, CDR1 MNHEY and CDR2 SVGAGI. Trimming took 2 bases from V and 4 from J; bases not matched to a gene: 5. The CDR3 here is CASSYGTVRGNTIYF. In nucleotides, the CDR3 is TGTGCCAGCAGTTACGGGACAGTGCGCGGAAACACCATATATTTT.

The chain recombines TRBV5-1 with TRBJ1-2; D unresolved. The CDR3 is made up of 14 amino acids. Trimming took 0 bases from V and 4 from J, leaving 10 bases between them. Germline loops: CDR1 SGHRS, CDR2 YFSETQ. CDR3 region: CASSLEATSYGYTF. The CDR3 DNA reads TGCGCCAGCAGCTTGGAGGCGACTTCCTATGGCTACACCTTC.

This clone has a single count. This chain joins TRBV7-6 and TRBJ2-2; no reliable D call. This CDR3 has 18 amino acids. V lost 5 bases and J 2 bases, leaving 21 bases between the germline ends. The V gene's germline CDR1 is SGHVS and CDR2 FNYEAQ. The CDR3 DNA is TGTGCCAGCAGCCCTACCCCCCTACGGACGGTAAACACCGGGGAGCTGTTTTTT. As protein: CASSPTPLRTVNTGELFF. The entire variable domain, with the rest obtained from reference TRBV7-6 and TRBJ2-2, is as follows: GAGVSQSPRYKVTKRGQDVALRCDPISGHVSLYWYRQALGQGPEFLTYFNYEAQQDKSGLPNDRFSAERPEGSISTLTIQRTEQRDSAMYRCASSPTPLRTVNTGELFFGEGSRLTVL.

The V call is TRBV2, the J call TRBJ1-4; TRBD1 matches at 9 bases. Trimming at V came to 6 bases and at J to 10 bases, leaving 15 bases not matched to a gene. Germline-derived CDR1 and CDR2 are SNHLY and FYNNEI. This CDR3 is 16 amino acids long. CDR3 protein: CASSERDRALAGKLFF. CDR3 DNA sequence: TGTGCCAGCAGCGAGAGGGACAGGGCTCTGGCTGGAAAACTGTTTTTT.

This clone was observed a few times. This chain uses TRBV18 with TRBJ2-1; 7 nucleotides match TRBD2. The CDR3 extends over 15 amino acids. CDR1 is KGHSH, CDR2 LQKENI, per germline. J lost 0 bases, V lost 2 bases, and 1 base had no gene match. Written as DNA, the CDR3 is TGTGCCAGCTCACCAGGCGGGGGCTCCTACAATGAGCAGTTCTTC. Translated, it gives CASSPGGGSYNEQFF.

J is TRBJ1-2 and V is TRBV6-1, with a possible D match to TRBD1 (5 bases). The CDR3 length is 16 residues. Between the trimmed V and J ends, which lost 0 bases and 7 bases, there was a span of 18 bases. Germline CDR1 is MNHNS and CDR2 is SASEGT. CDR3 sequence reads: CASSEAPGRLGGGYTF. The DNA of the CDR3 is TGTGCCAGCAGTGAAGCGCCGGGGCGCCTGGGAGGTGGCTACACCTTC.

V and J are TRBV11-2 and TRBJ2-7; 7 bases align to TRBD1. The CDR3 sequence is 14 residues long. Per germline, CDR1 SGHAT and CDR2 FQNNGV. The trim removed 5 bases at V and 3 bases at J, leaving 7 bases unmatched. The CDR3 DNA reads TGTGCCAGCAGCCGGACAGGACCCTACTACGAGCAGTACTTC. Translation gives CASSRTGPYYEQYF.

The count of this clone is one. The chain has TRBV19 and TRBJ1-1; tentatively, D is TRBD1 (5 bases). This CDR3 comprises 15 residues. CDR1 LNHDA and CDR2 SQIVND come from the germline V gene (reference sequence). Trimming left V 5 bases short and J 1 base short, with 14 bases between. CDR3 protein: CASSPGTSQNTEAFF. The CDR3 nucleotides are TGTGCCAGTAGTCCTGGGACTTCCCAGAACACTGAAGCTTTCTTT.

J is TRBJ2-5 and V is TRBV11-2; no clear D. V lost 2 bases, J lost 4 bases, and 11 bases lay in between. CDR1 is SGHAT and CDR2 is FQNNGV in the germline V gene. The CDR3 covers 14 residues. CDR3 amino acids: CASSLSRTGETQYF. CDR3 DNA sequence: TGTGCCAGCAGCTTATCACGGACGGGAGAGACCCAGTACTTC.

This chain links TRBV12-3 or TRBV12-4 with TRBJ2-1; D gene unclear. Deletions cut 5 bases from V and 7 bases from J, with 9 bases between. This CDR3 has 12 amino acids. The CDR3 region has the DNA TGTGCCAGCAGTAACCTAGGAAATGAGCAGTTCTTC. The encoded protein is CASSNLGNEQFF.

This clone has just a few counts. This rearrangement joins TRBV18 to TRBJ1-2; the match to TRBD1 covers 8 bases. The V gene's germline CDR1 is KGHSH and CDR2 LQKENI. With V trimmed by 6 bases and J by 0 bases, 12 bases remained unmatched. This CDR3 is 17 amino acids long. CDR3 nucleotides: TGTGCCAGCTCGCCCACTTCGGACAGGGCTTCTAACTATGGCTACACCTTC. Its translation is CASSPTSDRASNYGYTF.

The chain uses TRBV6-2 or TRBV6-3 and TRBJ2-3; no reliable D call. V gave up 5 bases and J gave up 2 bases, with 8 bases separating them. The CDR3 loop spans 13 amino acids. The germline gives CDR1 MNHEY, CDR2 SVGEGT. The CDR3 coding sequence is TGTGCCAGCAGTACCCCTAACACAGATACGCAGTATTTT. This gives the protein CASSTPNTDTQYF.